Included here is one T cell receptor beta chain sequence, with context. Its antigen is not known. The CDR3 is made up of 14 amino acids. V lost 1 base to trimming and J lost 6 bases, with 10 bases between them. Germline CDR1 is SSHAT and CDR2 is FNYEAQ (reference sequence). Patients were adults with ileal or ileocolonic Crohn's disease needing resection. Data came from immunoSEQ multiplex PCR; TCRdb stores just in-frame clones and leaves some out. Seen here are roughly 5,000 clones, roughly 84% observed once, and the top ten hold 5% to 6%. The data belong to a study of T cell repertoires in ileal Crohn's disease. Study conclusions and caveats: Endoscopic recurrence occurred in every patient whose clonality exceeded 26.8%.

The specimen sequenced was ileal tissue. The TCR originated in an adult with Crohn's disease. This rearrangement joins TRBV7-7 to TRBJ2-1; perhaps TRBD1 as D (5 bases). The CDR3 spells CASSLGQLSNEQFF. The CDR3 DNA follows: TGTGCCAGCAGCTTAGGACAGCTTAGCAATGAGCAGTTCTTC.